These 18 T cell receptor beta chains share one sample of origin, sequenced in a study of CD8 T cells in ankylosing spondylitis (dated by TCRdb to 2015 to 2018). Libraries were prepared through 5' RACE. Sequencing relied on an Illumina HiSeq 2500. Using fastp trimming at Q25 and MiXCR clonotype assembly, TCRdb reanalyzed the public sequencing data and kept in-frame beta chains. Rows are combined by CDR3 protein, so each entry shows the most common genes and DNA. This sample holds approximately 350,000 distinct CDR3 sequences; about 14% were observed only once. The top ten clonotypes cover about 1.1% of the sample. Sequenced material: blood, either unsorted or a sorted T cell fraction (not recorded which). The source is a male donor with ankylosing spondylitis or in good health (not recorded which).

This clonotype was seen a few times. The CDR3 sequence is CAISRTGGSEKLFF. CDR3 nucleotide sequence: TGTGCCATCAGCCGCACAGGGGGGAGTGAAAAACTGTTTTTT. This chain links TRBV10-3 with TRBJ1-4; 8 bases agree with TRBD1. Germline V lookup: CDR1 ENHRY, CDR2 SYGVKD. The V and J ends lost 6 bases and 7 bases, in that order; junction bases with no gene match: 7. The CDR3 spans 14 residues.

The chain joins TRBV7-2 to TRBJ1-1; 8 bases match TRBD1. CDR1 and CDR2 (germline): SGHTA, FQGNSA. J gave up 3 bases and V 3 bases, and 9 bases lay outside the gene matches. The length of the CDR3 is 16 residues. The CDR3: CASSFFPTGADTEAFF. The CDR3 nucleotides are TGTGCCAGCAGCTTTTTCCCGACAGGGGCGGACACTGAAGCTTTCTTT.

This clonotype was recorded many times. This sequence joins TRBV29-1 and TRBJ2-5, with 7 bases that match TRBD2. The CDR3 runs to 15 residues. CDR1 SQVTM and CDR2 ANQGSEA come from the germline V gene. The J segment lost 5 bases and the V segment lost 7 bases, leaving 16 bases of the junction unmatched. The CDR3 DNA reads TGCAGCGCTCCCCTCCCTGGCGGGAGCATTGAGACCCAGTACTTC. Its protein is CSAPLPGGSIETQYF.

Ten or more counts support this clonotype. The chain recombines TRBV4-1 with TRBJ2-1; a weak D match, TRBD2 (6 bases). Trimming stripped 0 bases from V and 2 bases from J, with 14 bases between. CDR1 MGHRA and CDR2 YSYEKL come from the germline V gene. The CDR3 loop spans 17 amino acids. The CDR3: CASSQEVQRVAYNEQFF. CDR3 nucleotides: TGCGCCAGCAGCCAAGAGGTGCAGCGGGTAGCCTACAATGAGCAGTTCTTC.

This clonotype was seen many times. This rearrangement joins TRBV5-1 to TRBJ2-5; D is unresolved. This CDR3 has 13 amino acids. Trimming removed 0 bases from V and 3 bases from J, with 6 bases in between. The germline V gene encodes CDR1 SGHRS and CDR2 YFSETQ. The CDR3 loop is CASSLEWEETQYF. In DNA form, the CDR3 reads TGCGCCAGCAGCTTGGAATGGGAAGAGACCCAGTACTTC.

The chain recombines TRBV5-1 with TRBJ1-1; perhaps TRBD1 as D (6 bases). The CDR3 loop spans 15 amino acids. Germline V lookup: CDR1 SGHRS, CDR2 YFSETQ. V was shortened by 0 bases and J by 4 bases, with 13 bases between the two germline ends. The CDR3 DNA reads as TGCGCCAGCAGCTTGGAGGTACAGGGAGGCACTGAAGCTTTCTTT. Translation gives CASSLEVQGGTEAFF.

This rearrangement joins TRBV15 to TRBJ2-1, with D tentatively TRBD1 (6 bases). The CDR3 spans 12 residues. Germline CDR1 and CDR2: LNHNV and YYDKDF (reference sequence). V shed 4 bases and J shed 10 bases, with 11 bases lying between them. The CDR3 spells CATSIQGREQFF. The CDR3 nucleotides read TGTGCCACCAGCATACAGGGAAGGGAGCAGTTCTTC.

The rearrangement uses TRBV7-9 and TRBJ2-2; D is perhaps TRBD1 or TRBD2 (5 bases each). Trimming removed 3 bases at V and 5 bases at J, with 19 bases between. Looked up from germline, CDR1 is SEHNR and CDR2 is FQNEAQ (reference sequence). This CDR3 region has 17 residues. The CDR3 reads CASSFGREFVRTGELFF. The CDR3 nucleotides read TGTGCCAGCAGCTTTGGCAGGGAGTTTGTAAGGACCGGGGAGCTGTTTTTT.

V gene TRBV19 combines with J gene TRBJ2-2, with 7 bases that match TRBD2. The CDR3 has 14 residues. Germline assignment: CDR1 LNHDA and CDR2 SQIVND (reference sequence). V was pared by 5 bases and J by 3 bases, with 3 bases of the junction left unmatched. The CDR3 region has the DNA TGTGCCAGTAGTGGACTAGTAGACACCGGGGAGCTGTTTTTT. Translation: CASSGLVDTGELFF.

The chain links TRBV18 to TRBJ2-3; unclear D gene. Germline V gene sequence: CDR1 KGHSH, CDR2 LQKENI. The CDR3 sequence is 18 residues long. Trimming cost V 0 bases and J 3 bases, with 19 bases left between them. The CDR3 bases are TGTGCCAGCTCACCACCGTCGAAAAGGGTAGTTGGTACAGATACGCAGTATTTT. Translating it yields CASSPPSKRVVGTDTQYF. Full variable domain (remainder filled in from reference TRBV18 and TRBJ2-3): NAGVMQNPRHLVRRRGQEARLRCSPMKGHSHVYWYRQLPEEGLKFMVYLQKENIIDESGMPKERFSAEFPKEGPSILRIQQVVRGDSAAYFCASSPPSKRVVGTDTQYFGPGTRLTVL.

V usage is TRBV2 and J usage is TRBJ2-1; 15 bases agree with TRBD2. CDR1 and CDR2 from the germline V gene are SNHLY and FYNNEI. CDR3 length equals 16 residues. V gave up 5 bases and J gave up 7 bases; unmatched junction bases: 6. The CDR3 nucleotides read TGTGCCAGCAGTCGCTCCGGGACTAGCGGGGGGAATGAGCAGTTCTTC. This encodes CASSRSGTSGGNEQFF.

This clonotype was detected many times. The V and J genes are TRBV9 and TRBJ2-5; D is unresolved. CDR1 is SGDLS and CDR2 is YYNGEE in the germline V gene. V lost 0 bases, J lost 3 bases, and 6 bases lay in between. This CDR3 has 13 residues. This CDR3 is CASSVGGEETQYF. In DNA form, the CDR3 reads TGTGCCAGCAGCGTAGGCGGAGAAGAGACCCAGTACTTC.

This chain uses TRBV24-1 with TRBJ1-2; D remains unclear. Germline V lookup: CDR1 KGHDR, CDR2 SFDVKD. The V end lost 2 bases, the J end lost 8 bases, and 14 bases lay between the germline ends. The CDR3 length is 14 residues. This CDR3 is CATSDSTQGIGYTF. CDR3 DNA sequence: TGTGCCACCAGTGATTCGACACAAGGAATCGGCTACACCTTC.

This clonotype appeared many times. The CDR3: CASSTTDYEQYF. DNA for the CDR3: TGTGCCAGCAGTACCACAGACTACGAGCAGTACTTC. The chain combines TRBV6-6 with TRBJ2-7, with unresolved D. Trimming removed 5 bases from V and 3 bases from J, with 8 bases in between. The CDR3 consists of 12 residues. CDR1 is MNHNY, CDR2 SVGAGI, per germline (reference sequence).

V and J are TRBV5-1 and TRBJ2-3, with a tentative D call TRBD1 (6 bases). Trimming pared 4 bases from V and 0 bases from J, leaving 15 bases between. CDR1 SGHRS and CDR2 YFSETQ come from the germline V gene. This CDR3 contains 16 residues. The DNA of the CDR3 is TGCGCCAGCAGCATACAGGGAATTCCTAGCACAGATACGCAGTATTTT. Encoded protein: CASSIQGIPSTDTQYF.

This chain uses TRBV20-1 with TRBJ2-7; TRBD1 matches at 7 bases. CDR1 and CDR2 from the germline V gene are DFQATT and SNEGSKA (reference sequence). This CDR3 region has 11 residues. The trim removed 7 bases at V and 5 bases at J, leaving 5 bases unmatched. DNA of the CDR3: TGCAGTGTTCAACAGGGGAACGAGCAGTACTTC. Amino acids: CSVQQGNEQYF.

V usage is TRBV2 and J usage is TRBJ2-7; 11 bases are shared with TRBD2. Trimming cost V 6 bases and J 2 bases; bases outside gene matches: 6. This CDR3 region has 15 residues. Germline assignment: CDR1 SNHLY and CDR2 FYNNEI. The DNA of the CDR3 is TGTGCCAGCAGCCTTAGCGGGGGGGCCCCCTACGAGCAGTACTTC. Amino acid sequence: CASSLSGGAPYEQYF.

This clonotype appeared many times. V is TRBV5-1 and J is TRBJ1-1; no definite D call. Germline assignment: CDR1 SGHRS and CDR2 YFSETQ. The CDR3 is made up of 13 amino acids. V lost 2 bases to trimming and J lost 1 base, with 6 bases between them. CDR3 DNA sequence: TGCGCCAGCAGCTTTCAGACGAACACTGAAGCTTTCTTT. Its translation: CASSFQTNTEAFF.